This passage covers 3 T cell receptor beta chains from one sample sequenced in a study of cytomegalovirus exposure and HLA in healthy donors. Primers: 60 Vbeta forward and 13 Jbeta reverse. Assay: immunoSEQ multiplex PCR; the TCRdb copy retains only in-frame clones and omits some. The sample gives about 190,000 clones, under 85% of which show up once; about 1.5% is in the top ten. The sequencing input was PBMCs. The source is a woman under 30 in good health and CMV-seronegative.

This chain connects TRBV2 to TRBJ1-6; perhaps TRBD1 as D (6 bases). V dropped 6 bases and J dropped 5 bases, with 11 bases sitting between them. The CDR3 consists of 14 residues. Germline lookup yields CDR1 SNHLY and CDR2 FYNNEI. The CDR3 bases are TGTGCCAGCAGGGGGGGGCGCGATAATTCACCCCTCCACTTT. It codes for CASRGGRDNSPLHF.

This clone showed up just once. This chain joins TRBV7-9 and TRBJ2-2, with D possibly being TRBD1 (5 bases). Trimming took off 4 bases at V and 0 bases at J, with 18 bases between the two ends. Looked up from germline, CDR1 is SEHNR and CDR2 is FQNEAQ (reference sequence). The length of the CDR3 is 18 residues. This CDR3 is CASSSGVWQGPNTGELFF. As DNA, the CDR3 is TGTGCCAGCAGCTCTGGGGTGTGGCAGGGCCCGAACACCGGGGAGCTGTTTTTT.

The V gene is TRBV25-1, the J gene TRBJ1-2; 9 positions agree with TRBD1. Germline V lookup: CDR1 MGHDK, CDR2 SYGVNS. Germline trimming cut 2 bases from V and 7 bases from J; bases unmatched to any gene: 5. The CDR3 spans 14 residues. CDR3 nucleotide sequence: TGTGCCAGCAGTGAACCGGGACAGGGAGTTGGCTACACCTTC. The encoded protein is CASSEPGQGVGYTF.